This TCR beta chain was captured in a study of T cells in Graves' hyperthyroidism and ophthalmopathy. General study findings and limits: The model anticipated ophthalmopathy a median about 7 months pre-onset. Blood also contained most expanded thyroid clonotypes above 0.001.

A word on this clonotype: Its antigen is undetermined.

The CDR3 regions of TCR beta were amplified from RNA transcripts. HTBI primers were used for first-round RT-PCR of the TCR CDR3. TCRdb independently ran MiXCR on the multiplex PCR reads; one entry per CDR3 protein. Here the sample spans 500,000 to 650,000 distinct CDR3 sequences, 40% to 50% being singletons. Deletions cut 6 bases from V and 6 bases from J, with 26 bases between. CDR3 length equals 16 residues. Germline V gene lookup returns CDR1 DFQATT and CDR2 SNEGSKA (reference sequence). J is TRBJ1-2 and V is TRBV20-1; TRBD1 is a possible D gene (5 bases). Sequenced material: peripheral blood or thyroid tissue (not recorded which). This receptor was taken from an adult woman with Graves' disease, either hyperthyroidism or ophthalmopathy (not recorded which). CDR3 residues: CSAAHYDTSGDDGYTF. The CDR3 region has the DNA TGCAGTGCCGCCCACTACGACACTTCCGGGGACGATGGCTACACCTTC.